This T cell receptor beta chain is drawn from a study of T cells in Graves' hyperthyroidism and ophthalmopathy. Study-wide results and caveats: A model of 13 V-J pairs discriminated ophthalmopathy from stable hyperthyroidism. Ophthalmopathy was predicted by the model a median of roughly 6 months ahead of onset.

The CDR3 runs 17 residues. Trimming removed 4 bases from V and 8 bases from J; junction bases left unmatched: 9. Germline V lookup: CDR1 LGHDT, CDR2 YNNKEL (reference sequence). This clonotype has only a few counts. The antigen remains undetermined. The investigators amplified TCR beta CDR3 regions from RNA transcripts. The HTBI primer set served for first-round RT-PCR of the TCR CDR3. In TCRdb, the multiplex PCR reads were re-called with MiXCR into one record per CDR3 protein. The sample yields more than 150,000 distinct CDR3 sequences, over 15% seen once. The chain has TRBV3-1 and TRBJ2-2; 14 positions agree with TRBD2. Sample: blood. The TCR was taken from a woman between 45 and 65 years old with Graves' hyperthyroidism. The CDR3 sequence is CASSRARLAGGPGELFF. In nucleotides, the CDR3 is TGTGCCAGCAGCCGAGCCCGACTAGCGGGGGGGCCTGGGGAGCTGTTTTTT. Looking up the rest from reference TRBV3-1 and TRBJ2-2 gives the full variable domain: DTAVSQTPKYLVTQMGNDKSIKCEQNLGHDTMYWYKQDSKKFLKIMFSYNNKELIINETVPNRFSPKSPDKAHLNLHINSLELGDSAVYFCASSRARLAGGPGELFFGEGSRLTVL.